This T cell receptor beta chain was identified during a study of cytomegalovirus exposure and HLA in healthy donors. Findings of the study overall: Later analysis revealed greater clonal expansion in HLA-associated TCR beta chains than in equally common others. Indistinguishable V segments, including TRBV6-2 and TRBV6-3, were excluded.

With regard to this clone: The antigen is undetermined.

CDR1 is SGHVS, CDR2 FQNEAQ, per germline. V was cut by 2 bases and J by 4 bases, with 15 bases left in between. The CDR3 loop spans 15 amino acids. The PCR made use of 60 Vbeta and 13 Jbeta primers. Some clones are missing from TCRdb's copy, which holds only in-frame ones; the method was immunoSEQ multiplex PCR. The sample contains 200,000 to 250,000 clones, over 60% of which appear only once. The chain links TRBV7-8 to TRBJ2-7, with a tentative D call TRBD1 (6 bases). The source is a man aged 18 to 29 in good health and CMV-seronegative. The sequenced material came from PBMCs. The CDR3 DNA reads TGTGCCAGCAGCTTACTACCAGGGGTGGCGTACGAGCAGTACTTC. Its translation is CASSLLPGVAYEQYF.